This T cell receptor (beta chain) was recorded in a study of neurological immune-mediated disorders. Study-wide points: For the multiple sclerosis repertoire cluster, an association with any clinical or MRI feature was absent. None of the CDR3 amino acid sequences in expanded clones turned up in more than one subject, which points to private repertoires in all groups. According to phylogenetic grouping, one related-CDR3 cluster, a possible signature, contained the repertoires of 18 of 34 multiple sclerosis patients.

TCRdb reprocessed the 5' RACE reads via MiXCR and lists one record per CDR3 protein. The data contain nearly 60,000 distinct CDR3 sequences, about 3.3% of them seen just once; the ten biggest clones take up 6% to 8.5%. This CDR3 is 15 amino acids long. In germline, CDR1 is MNHEY, CDR2 SVGAGI. Trimming removed 2 bases from V and 1 base from J; junction bases left unmatched: 2. This clonotype has ten or more counts. No antigen is known for it. This clonotype was obtained from a woman in her sixties or seventies with multiple sclerosis. The chain employs TRBV6-5 and TRBJ2-3; TRBD1 agrees at 8 bases. The specimen was PBMCs. CDR3 bases: TGTGCCAGCAGTTACACAGGGGGTGGCACAGATACGCAGTATTTT. Its translation is CASSYTGGGTDTQYF.